This entry lists 28 T cell receptor beta chains sequenced from one sample in a study of T cell responses to AZD1222 COVID-19 vaccine. Sequencing was performed with immunoSEQ multiplex PCR; in TCRdb, only in-frame clones are kept and a portion is missing. Here the sample spans over 130,000 clones, around 90% being singletons. Sequencing was performed on peripheral blood, taken on day 0 of AZD1222 vaccination. The receptors here all came from an adult in good health.

V and J are TRBV19 and TRBJ1-1; D not resolved. CDR3 length equals 13 residues. The ends were cut back, 0 bases at V and 10 bases at J, with 12 bases in the middle. Germline-derived CDR1 and CDR2 are LNHDA and SQIVND (reference sequence). The chain's CDR3 is CASSIDDIIGAFF. The CDR3 DNA is TGTGCCAGTAGTATAGACGACATCATCGGAGCTTTCTTT.

This chain uses TRBV5-6 with TRBJ1-2; TRBD1 agrees at 9 bases. CDR3 length equals 14 residues. From germline, CDR1 is SGHDT and CDR2 YYEEEE. The V segment lost 3 bases and the J segment 3 bases; nucleotides outside the gene matches: 3. CDR3: CASSWDRADYGYTF. CDR3 nucleotide sequence: TGTGCCAGCAGCTGGGACAGGGCAGACTATGGCTACACCTTC.

This clone appeared once. The chain links TRBV6-5 to TRBJ2-2; the match to TRBD2 covers 8 bases. Germline-derived CDR1 and CDR2 are MNHEY and SVGAGI. CDR3 length: 16 amino acids. The J segment lost 9 bases and the V segment lost 2 bases, leaving 11 bases of the junction unmatched. The DNA for the CDR3 is TGTGCCAGCAGTTACATCCGGACGGGGGGGTTCCGGGAGCTGTTTTTT. This sequence encodes CASSYIRTGGFRELFF.

This rearrangement joins TRBV7-2 to TRBJ2-3; possibly TRBD2 for D (6 bases). The germline V gene has CDR1 SGHTA and CDR2 FQGNSA. Trimming took 5 bases from V and 1 from J, leaving 19 bases between them. The CDR3 consists of 17 residues. The DNA of the CDR3 is TGTGCCAGCAGCCCACGACTAGTATCTGTGGGCACAGATACGCAGTATTTT. It translates to CASSPRLVSVGTDTQYF.

The genes are TRBV29-1 and TRBJ2-5, with TRBD1 identical over 8 bases. The germline V gene has CDR1 SQVTM and CDR2 ANQGSEA. V was clipped by 3 bases and J by 1 base; unmatched bases: 1. The CDR3 extends over 13 amino acids. DNA of the CDR3: TGCAGCGTTGAGGGACAGGTCCAAGAGACCCAGTACTTC. It is translated as CSVEGQVQETQYF.

This sequence joins TRBV10-3 and TRBJ2-7, with TRBD1 matching 7 bases. The CDR3 loop spans 15 amino acids. J lost 1 base, V lost 0 bases, and 3 bases had no gene match. Germline V lookup: CDR1 ENHRY, CDR2 SYGVKD. The CDR3 region has the DNA TGTGCCATCAGTGAGTCGACGGGACAGTCCTACGAGCAGTACTTC. Protein product: CAISESTGQSYEQYF.

The rearrangement links TRBV25-1 to TRBJ2-2, with 7 bases identical to TRBD1. The CDR3 contains 15 residues. J was trimmed by 3 bases and V by 4 bases; bases with no gene match: 5. CDR1 is MGHDK and CDR2 is SYGVNS in the germline V gene. The DNA for the CDR3 is TGTGCCAGCAGTGGTGGGACAGTTTACACCGGGGAGCTGTTTTTT. Its protein product is CASSGGTVYTGELFF.

The chain combines TRBV19 with TRBJ2-7; 9 nucleotides match TRBD2. CDR3 length: 16 amino acids. Per the germline V gene, CDR1 is LNHDA and CDR2 is SQIVND (reference sequence). V lost 4 bases to trimming and J lost 3 bases; unmatched junction nucleotides: 10. The CDR3 protein is CASSTYSSGELYEQYF. CDR3 nucleotides: TGTGCCAGTAGTACCTACTCTAGCGGGGAGCTCTACGAGCAGTACTTC. Filled out from reference TRBV19 and TRBJ2-7, the complete variable domain reads DGGITQSPKYLFRKEGQNVTLSCEQNLNHDAMYWYRQDPGQGLRLIYYSQIVNDFQKGDIAEGYSVSREKKESFPLTVTSAQKNPTAFYLCASSTYSSGELYEQYFGPGTRLTVT.

This clone was counted a single time. The chain has TRBV2 and TRBJ2-5, with D maybe TRBD2 (6 bases). The germline CDR1 and CDR2 sequences are SNHLY and FYNNEI. This CDR3 region has 15 residues. The germline V and J ends were trimmed by 4 bases and 2 bases, with 14 bases remaining between them. DNA for the CDR3: TGTGCCAGCAGTGGGGATAGGGGAGGTCAAGAGACCCAGTACTTC. Translation gives CASSGDRGGQETQYF.

V and J are TRBV3-1 (or the pseudogene TRBV3-2) and TRBJ1-2; no reliable D call. The germline V and J ends were trimmed by 1 base and 2 bases, with 5 bases remaining between them. CDR1 and CDR2 (germline): LGHDT, YNNKEL (reference sequence). The CDR3 is 13 amino acids. In nucleotides, the CDR3 is TGTGCCAGCAGCCAAGGCCCCAACTATGGCTACACCTTC. Translation: CASSQGPNYGYTF.

The CDR3 here is CASSTRKLGSPYEQYF. For the CDR3, the DNA is TGCGCCAGCAGCACCCGGAAGTTGGGGTCCCCCTACGAGCAGTACTTC. The chain uses TRBV5-1 and TRBJ2-7; D unclear. This CDR3 has 16 amino acids. Germline V gene data show CDR1 as SGHRS and CDR2 as YFSETQ. With 4 bases removed from V and 2 bases from J, the gap between germline ends came to 19 bases.

The chain carries TRBV19 and TRBJ1-4, with 7 bases that match TRBD1. The CDR3 is made up of 13 amino acids. V lost 7 bases and J lost 7; bases outside the gene matches: 6. Germline CDR1 and CDR2: LNHDA and SQIVND (reference sequence). The CDR3 DNA reads as TGTGCCAGTAACCAGGGGGTACGTGAAAAACTGTTTTTT. Protein product: CASNQGVREKLFF.

This chain links TRBV28 with TRBJ1-3, with D possibly matching TRBD1 (6 bases). Trimming shortened V by 7 bases and J by 2 bases, and 9 bases separated the two germline ends. Germline CDR1 is MDHEN and CDR2 is SYDVKM. The CDR3 runs to 13 residues. CDR3 coding DNA: TGTGCCAGCAAGGGGGGGGCTGGAAACACCATATATTTT. Protein: CASKGGAGNTIYF.

This rearrangement joins TRBV5-1 to TRBJ2-5; no definite D call. The length of the CDR3 is 14 residues. CDR1 and CDR2 from the germline V gene are SGHRS and YFSETQ. The V end lost 4 bases, the J end lost 2 bases, and 12 bases lay between the germline ends. In DNA form, the CDR3 reads TGCGCCAGCAGCAAAACAGCCGAGCAAGAGACCCAGTACTTC. Amino acid sequence: CASSKTAEQETQYF.

This rearrangement joins TRBV5-5 to TRBJ2-3; possible D gene TRBD2, 6 bases. The V end lost 1 base, the J end lost 7 bases, and 13 bases lay between the germline ends. The CDR3 is 14 amino acids. CDR1 SGHKS and CDR2 YYEKEE come from the germline V gene (reference sequence). CDR3 in DNA: TGTGCCAGCAGCTTGACGGGAGTGGAGTATACGCAGTATTTT. This sequence encodes CASSLTGVEYTQYF.

The chain couples TRBV5-1 to TRBJ1-2; D gene uncertain. There are 16 residues in the CDR3. Deletions cut 0 bases from V and 0 bases from J, with 12 bases between. CDR1 is SGHRS and CDR2 is YFSETQ in the germline V gene. The CDR3 DNA reads TGCGCCAGCAGCTTGGGAGTCGCTTTCACTAACTATGGCTACACCTTC. It specifies CASSLGVAFTNYGYTF.

This clone was seen only once. V is TRBV19 and J is TRBJ2-7; TRBD1 aligns across 9 bases. The germline CDR1 and CDR2 sequences are LNHDA and SQIVND (reference sequence). CDR3 length: 15 amino acids. V trimming: 5 bases; J trimming: 4 bases; junction bases outside the gene matches: 9. The CDR3 loop is CASSPAGTGLYEQYF. DNA for the CDR3: TGTGCCAGTAGTCCCGCCGGGACAGGGCTATACGAGCAGTACTTC.

CDR3 DNA: TGTGCCAGCAGTCTGGGACAGGGGGCAGGTGGCTACACCTTC. Residues: CASSLGQGAGGYTF. The V gene is TRBV6-5, the J gene TRBJ1-2, with 12 bases fitting TRBD1. Unmatched junction bases numbered 5, after V lost 5 bases and J lost 7 bases. Germline CDR1 and CDR2: MNHEY and SVGAGI. The CDR3 covers 14 residues.

This chain connects TRBV6-5 to TRBJ2-2; TRBD1 matches 7 bases. This CDR3 is 14 amino acids long. The germline CDR1 and CDR2 sequences are MNHEY and SVGAGI. V lost 5 bases and J lost 4; bases outside the gene matches: 4. CDR3 amino acids: CASSTGVFTGELFF. CDR3 bases: TGTGCCAGCAGTACAGGGGTTTTCACCGGGGAGCTGTTTTTT.

This clone has just one count. This chain connects TRBV19 to TRBJ2-3, with D perhaps given as TRBD1 or TRBD2 (5 bases each). The CDR3 runs to 18 residues. CDR1 and CDR2 (germline): LNHDA, SQIVND (reference sequence). The V end was cut by 3 bases, the J end by 5 bases, with 24 bases between. This chain's CDR3 is CASSISWQGVPSQDTQYF. The CDR3 nucleotides are TGTGCCAGTAGTATCTCGTGGCAGGGAGTCCCGTCTCAAGATACGCAGTATTTT.

The chain employs TRBV6-4 and TRBJ2-6, with 11 bases lining up with TRBD1. This CDR3 is 17 amino acids long. Looked up from germline, CDR1 is MRHNA and CDR2 is SNTAGT. V was clipped by 6 bases and J by 0 bases; unmatched bases: 4. The CDR3 reads CASSPGQGGSGANVLTF. The CDR3 nucleotides are TGTGCCAGCAGCCCGGGACAGGGGGGCTCTGGGGCCAACGTCCTGACTTTC.

The rearrangement links TRBV14 to TRBJ1-5; D unclear. This CDR3 has 15 amino acids. In germline, CDR1 is SGHDN, CDR2 FVKESK. Trimming took 0 bases from V and 2 from J, leaving 8 bases between them. The CDR3 region is CASSQDGRGNQPQHF. The CDR3 bases are TGTGCCAGCAGCCAAGACGGTCGTGGCAATCAGCCCCAGCATTTT.

The J gene is TRBJ2-1, the V gene TRBV4-1; 7 nucleotides align to TRBD1. Germline-derived CDR1 and CDR2 are MGHRA and YSYEKL. The V gene end was trimmed by 2 bases and the J gene end by 9 bases; junction bases not matched to a gene: 13. The CDR3 consists of 16 residues. DNA of the CDR3: TGCGCCAGCAGCCAAACCTTGACAGGGCCTACCGGTGAGCAGTTCTTC. Amino acid sequence: CASSQTLTGPTGEQFF.

The chain joins TRBV7-2 to TRBJ2-7; D is perhaps TRBD2 (6 bases). CDR3 length: 14 residues. The V end was cut by 2 bases, the J end by 1 base, with 9 bases between. In germline, CDR1 is SGHTA, CDR2 FQGNSA. The CDR3 sequence is CASSLTGESYEQYF. Here the CDR3 DNA reads TGTGCCAGCAGCTTAACGGGAGAATCCTACGAGCAGTACTTC.

The chain links TRBV13 to TRBJ1-2, with 9 positions matching TRBD1. The germline V gene has CDR1 PRHDT and CDR2 FYEKMQ (reference sequence). The CDR3 sequence is 15 residues long. Trimming removed 9 bases from V and 2 bases from J; junction bases left unmatched: 10. CDR3 sequence: CASGGQGMRNYGYTF. The CDR3 DNA reads as TGTGCCAGTGGGGGACAGGGTATGCGGAACTATGGCTACACCTTC.

V gene TRBV2 combines with J gene TRBJ1-4, with 11 positions matching TRBD1. The junction had 1 base not matched to a gene; V was cut back by 3 bases and J by 7 bases. CDR1 and CDR2 (germline): SNHLY, FYNNEI. This CDR3 comprises 14 residues. CDR3 in amino acids: CASSEDRGLEKLFF. The CDR3 DNA sequence: TGTGCCAGCAGTGAGGACAGGGGGCTTGAAAAACTGTTTTTT. Full variable domain (outside the CDR3, taken from reference TRBV2 and TRBJ1-4): EPEVTQTPSHQVTQMGQEVILRCVPISNHLYFYWYRQILGQKVEFLVSFYNNEISEKSEIFDDQFSVERPDGSNFTLKIRSTKLEDSAMYFCASSEDRGLEKLFFGSGTQLSVL.

The rearrangement links TRBV25-1 to TRBJ2-1; D unresolved. This CDR3 has 15 amino acids. V was cut by 3 bases and J by 8 bases, with 17 bases left in between. The germline CDR1 and CDR2 sequences are MGHDK and SYGVNS. The CDR3 DNA reads TGTGCCAGCAGTGATGTCCAAGACGCGCGCGATGAGCAGTTCTTC. Translated, it gives CASSDVQDARDEQFF.

The CDR3 region has the DNA TGTGCCAGCAGCTTTCGAAAAGTGCTCACCATATATTTT. Encoded protein: CASSFRKVLTIYF. This chain links TRBV5-6 with TRBJ1-3; no clear D gene. Trimming left V 2 bases short and J 9 bases short, with 12 bases between. CDR3 length equals 13 residues. CDR1 and CDR2 from the germline V gene are SGHDT and YYEEEE.